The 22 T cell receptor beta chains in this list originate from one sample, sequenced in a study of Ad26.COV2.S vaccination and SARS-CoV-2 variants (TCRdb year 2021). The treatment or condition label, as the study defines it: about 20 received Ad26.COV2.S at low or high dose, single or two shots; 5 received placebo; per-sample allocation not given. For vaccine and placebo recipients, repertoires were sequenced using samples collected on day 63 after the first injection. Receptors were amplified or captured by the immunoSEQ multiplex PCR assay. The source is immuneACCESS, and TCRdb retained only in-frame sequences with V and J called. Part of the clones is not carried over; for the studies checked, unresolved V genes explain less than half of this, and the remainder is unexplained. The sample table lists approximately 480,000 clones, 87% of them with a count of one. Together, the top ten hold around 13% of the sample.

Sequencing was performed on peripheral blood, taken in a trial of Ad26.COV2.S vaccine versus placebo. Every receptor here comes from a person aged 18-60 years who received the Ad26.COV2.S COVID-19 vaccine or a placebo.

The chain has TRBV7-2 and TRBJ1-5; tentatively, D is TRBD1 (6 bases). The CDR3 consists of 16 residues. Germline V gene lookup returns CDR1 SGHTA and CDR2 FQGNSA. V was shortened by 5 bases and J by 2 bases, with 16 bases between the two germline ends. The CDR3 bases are TGTGCCAGCAGCCCCGGGGGGGCTCGGGGCAATCAGCCCCAGCATTTT. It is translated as CASSPGGARGNQPQHF.

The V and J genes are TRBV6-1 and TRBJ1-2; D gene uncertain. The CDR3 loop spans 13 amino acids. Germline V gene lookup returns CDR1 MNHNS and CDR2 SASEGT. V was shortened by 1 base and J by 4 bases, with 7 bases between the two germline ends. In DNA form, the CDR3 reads TGTGCCAGCAGTGAAGGACCCAGCTATGGCTACACCTTC. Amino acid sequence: CASSEGPSYGYTF.

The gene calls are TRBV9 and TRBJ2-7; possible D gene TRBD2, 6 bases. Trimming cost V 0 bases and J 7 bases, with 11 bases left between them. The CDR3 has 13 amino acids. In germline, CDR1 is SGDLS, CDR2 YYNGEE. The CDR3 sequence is CASSVVGGSEQYF. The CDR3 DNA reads TGTGCCAGCAGCGTAGTTGGGGGGTCGGAGCAGTACTTC. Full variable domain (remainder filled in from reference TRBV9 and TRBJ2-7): DSGVTQTPKHLITATGQRVTLRCSPRSGDLSVYWYQQSLDQGLQFLIQYYNGEERAKGNILERFSAQQFPDLHSELNLSSLELGDSALYFCASSVVGGSEQYFGPGTRLTVT.

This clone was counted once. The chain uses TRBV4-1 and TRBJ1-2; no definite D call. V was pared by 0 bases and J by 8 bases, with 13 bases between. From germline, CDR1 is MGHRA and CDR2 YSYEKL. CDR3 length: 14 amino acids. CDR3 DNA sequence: TGCGCCAGCAGCCAAGAGACGAAAGAGAGAGGCTACACCTTC. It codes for CASSQETKERGYTF.

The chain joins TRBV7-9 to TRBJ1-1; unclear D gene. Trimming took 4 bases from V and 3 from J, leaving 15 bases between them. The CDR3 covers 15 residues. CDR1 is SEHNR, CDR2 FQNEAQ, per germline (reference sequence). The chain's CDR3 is CASSSRRAIDTEAFF. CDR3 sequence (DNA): TGTGCCAGCAGCTCCCGCCGGGCTATCGACACTGAAGCTTTCTTT.

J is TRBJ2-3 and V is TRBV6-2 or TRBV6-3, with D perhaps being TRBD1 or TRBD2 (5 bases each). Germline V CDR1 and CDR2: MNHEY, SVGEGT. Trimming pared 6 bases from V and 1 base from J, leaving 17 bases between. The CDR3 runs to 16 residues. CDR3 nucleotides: TGTGCCAGCAGCCCTATACATGGGGGACGCACAGATACGCAGTATTTT. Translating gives CASSPIHGGRTDTQYF.

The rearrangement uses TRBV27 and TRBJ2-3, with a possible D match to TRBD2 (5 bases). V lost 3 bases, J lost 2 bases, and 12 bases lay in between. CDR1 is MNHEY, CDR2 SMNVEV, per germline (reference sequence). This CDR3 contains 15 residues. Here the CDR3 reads CASSFTGRPTDTQYF. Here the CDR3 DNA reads TGTGCCAGCAGTTTTACGGGGAGACCCACAGATACGCAGTATTTT.

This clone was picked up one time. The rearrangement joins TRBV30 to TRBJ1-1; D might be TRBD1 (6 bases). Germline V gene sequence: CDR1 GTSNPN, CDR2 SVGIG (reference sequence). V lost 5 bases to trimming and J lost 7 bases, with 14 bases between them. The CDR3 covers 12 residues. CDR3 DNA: TGTGCCTGGCACAGGGAGAGGCTTGAAGCTTTCTTT. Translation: CAWHRERLEAFF.

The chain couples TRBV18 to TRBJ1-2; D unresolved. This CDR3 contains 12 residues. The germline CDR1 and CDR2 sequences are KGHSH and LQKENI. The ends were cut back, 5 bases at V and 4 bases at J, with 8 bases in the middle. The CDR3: CASSSDTYGYTF. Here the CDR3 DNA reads TGTGCCAGCTCATCTGACACCTATGGCTACACCTTC.

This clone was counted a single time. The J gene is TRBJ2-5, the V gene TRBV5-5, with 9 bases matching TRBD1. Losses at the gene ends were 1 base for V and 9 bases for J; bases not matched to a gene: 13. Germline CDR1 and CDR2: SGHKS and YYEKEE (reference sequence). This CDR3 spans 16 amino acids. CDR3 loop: CASSLITGGRPGAQYF. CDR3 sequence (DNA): TGTGCCAGCAGCTTGATAACAGGGGGCCGCCCGGGGGCCCAGTACTTC.

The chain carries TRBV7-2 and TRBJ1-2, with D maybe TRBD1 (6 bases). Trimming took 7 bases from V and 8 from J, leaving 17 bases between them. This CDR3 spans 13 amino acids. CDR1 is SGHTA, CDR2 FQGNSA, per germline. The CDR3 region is CASTVGGLRGYTF. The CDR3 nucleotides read TGTGCCAGCACCGTAGGGGGGCTGAGAGGCTACACCTTC.

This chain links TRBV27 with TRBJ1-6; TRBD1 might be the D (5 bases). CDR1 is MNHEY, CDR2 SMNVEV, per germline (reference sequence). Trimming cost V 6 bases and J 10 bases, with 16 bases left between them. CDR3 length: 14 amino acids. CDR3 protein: CASSLRGGSSPLHF. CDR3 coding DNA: TGTGCCAGCAGCCTTCGGGGGGGGTCCTCACCCCTCCACTTT.

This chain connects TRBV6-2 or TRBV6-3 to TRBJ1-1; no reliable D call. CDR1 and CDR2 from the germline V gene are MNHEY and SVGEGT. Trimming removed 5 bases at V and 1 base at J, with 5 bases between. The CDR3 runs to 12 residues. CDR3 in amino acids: CASSRQNTEAFF. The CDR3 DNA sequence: TGTGCCAGCAGTCGACAGAACACTGAAGCTTTCTTT.

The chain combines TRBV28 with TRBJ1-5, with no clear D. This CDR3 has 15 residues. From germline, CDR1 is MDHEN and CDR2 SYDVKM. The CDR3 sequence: CATHTAGTYNQPQHF. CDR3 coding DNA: TGTGCTACTCACACGGCGGGAACCTACAATCAGCCCCAGCATTTT.

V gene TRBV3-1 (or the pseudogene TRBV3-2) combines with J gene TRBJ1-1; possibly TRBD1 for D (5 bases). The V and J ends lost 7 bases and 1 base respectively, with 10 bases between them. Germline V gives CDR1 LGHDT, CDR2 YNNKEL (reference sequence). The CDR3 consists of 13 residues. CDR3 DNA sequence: TGTGCCAGCACCGGGGACCAGAACACTGAAGCTTTCTTT. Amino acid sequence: CASTGDQNTEAFF.

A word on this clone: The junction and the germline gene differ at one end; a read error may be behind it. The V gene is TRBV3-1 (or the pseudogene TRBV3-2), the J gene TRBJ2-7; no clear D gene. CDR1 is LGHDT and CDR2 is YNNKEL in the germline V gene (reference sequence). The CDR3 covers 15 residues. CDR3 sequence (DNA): TGTGCCAGCAGCCAATTCGGACCTAGATTCTACGCGCAGTACTTC. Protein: CASSQFGPRFYAQYF.

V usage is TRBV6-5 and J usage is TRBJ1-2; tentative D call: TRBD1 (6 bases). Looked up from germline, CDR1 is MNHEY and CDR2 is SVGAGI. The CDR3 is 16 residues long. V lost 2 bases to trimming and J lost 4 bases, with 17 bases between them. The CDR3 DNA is TGTGCCAGCAGTTACAAGGGACACGCCAGGGGCTATGGCTACACCTTC. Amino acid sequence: CASSYKGHARGYGYTF.

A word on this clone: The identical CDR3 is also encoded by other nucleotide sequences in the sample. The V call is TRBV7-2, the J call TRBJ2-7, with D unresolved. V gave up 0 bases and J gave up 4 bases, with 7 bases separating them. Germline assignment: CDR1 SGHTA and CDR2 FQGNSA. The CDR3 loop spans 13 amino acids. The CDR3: CASSLAQTYEQYF. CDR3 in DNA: TGTGCCAGCAGCTTAGCGCAGACGTACGAGCAGTACTTC.

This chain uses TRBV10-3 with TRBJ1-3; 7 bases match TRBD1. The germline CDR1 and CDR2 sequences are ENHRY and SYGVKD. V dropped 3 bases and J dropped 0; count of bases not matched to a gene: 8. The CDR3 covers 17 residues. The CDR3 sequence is CAISDLFQGVSGNTIYF. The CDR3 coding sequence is TGTGCCATCAGTGACTTATTTCAGGGGGTCTCTGGAAACACCATATATTTT.

The CDR3 DNA is TGCGCCAGCGGGGAAGGTCTGAGCTCCTACGAGCAGTACTTC. It encodes CASGEGLSSYEQYF. The chain carries TRBV10-1 and TRBJ2-7; D is undetermined. V was cut by 8 bases and J by 0 bases, with 14 bases left in between. Germline V lookup: CDR1 WNHNN, CDR2 SYGVQD (reference sequence). CDR3 length: 14 amino acids.

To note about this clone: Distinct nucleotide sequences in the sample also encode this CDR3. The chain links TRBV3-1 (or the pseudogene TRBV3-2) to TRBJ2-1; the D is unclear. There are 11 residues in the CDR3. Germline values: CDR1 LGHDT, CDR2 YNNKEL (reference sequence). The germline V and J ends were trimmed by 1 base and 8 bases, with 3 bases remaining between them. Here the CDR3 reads CASSQGYEQFF. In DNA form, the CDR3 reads TGTGCCAGCAGCCAAGGATATGAGCAGTTCTTC.

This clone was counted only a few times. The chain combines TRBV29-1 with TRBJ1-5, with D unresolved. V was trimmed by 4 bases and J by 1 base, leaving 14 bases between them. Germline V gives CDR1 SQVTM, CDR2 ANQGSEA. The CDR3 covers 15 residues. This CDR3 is CSVGAAPGSNQPQHF. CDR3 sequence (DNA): TGCAGCGTTGGGGCGGCCCCCGGGAGCAATCAGCCCCAGCATTTT.